One sample yielded the 10 T cell receptor beta chains listed below, sequenced in a study of blood T cell repertoires in COVID-19. Sequenced by immunoSEQ multiplex PCR; TCRdb stores in-frame clones only, minus some. The data contain over 130,000 clones, less than 80% of them seen just once; the ten biggest clones take up more than 3.5%. Source material: peripheral blood. These receptors originate from a woman over 75 with active or convalescent COVID-19.

J is TRBJ1-5 and V is TRBV4-1; D remains unclear. V lost 3 bases to trimming and J lost 2 bases, with 5 bases between them. This CDR3 is 13 amino acids long. Germline V lookup: CDR1 MGHRA, CDR2 YSYEKL. The DNA of the CDR3 is TGCGCCAGCAGCCATCCTGGCAATCAGCCCCAGCATTTT. Its protein is CASSHPGNQPQHF.

The chain joins TRBV4-3 to TRBJ1-1; 9 nucleotides match TRBD1. The ends lost 4 bases at V and 7 bases at J; junction bases unmatched: 10. CDR1 is LGHNA, CDR2 YSLEER, per germline. The CDR3 is made up of 15 amino acids. The CDR3 is CASSPSGTGTVEAFF. The CDR3 coding sequence is TGCGCCAGCAGCCCCTCCGGGACAGGGACGGTTGAAGCTTTCTTT.

This chain joins TRBV4-1 and TRBJ2-7, with D unclear. The CDR3 is 14 residues long. Deletions cut 0 bases from V and 1 base from J, with 7 bases between. Germline values: CDR1 MGHRA, CDR2 YSYEKL. The CDR3, as DNA: TGCGCCAGCAGCCAAGAAGAGGAGTCCTACGAGCAGTACTTC. Translated, it gives CASSQEEESYEQYF.

Written as DNA, the CDR3 is TGTGCCAGCCTCGACAGCTTCTTCACAGATACGCAGTATTTT. As protein: CASLDSFFTDTQYF. V and J are TRBV7-8 and TRBJ2-3; D is possibly TRBD1 (5 bases). The V and J ends lost 8 bases and 2 bases respectively, with 14 bases between them. The CDR3 length is 14 residues. Germline loops: CDR1 SGHVS, CDR2 FQNEAQ.

The chain recombines TRBV5-1 with TRBJ2-1; tentative D call: TRBD1 (5 bases). The CDR3 spans 16 residues. Germline assignment: CDR1 SGHRS and CDR2 YFSETQ. V was cut by 0 bases and J by 0 bases, with 10 bases left in between. CDR3 coding DNA: TGCGCCAGCAGCTTGGGGGGCGATACCTCCTACAATGAGCAGTTCTTC. Translating it yields CASSLGGDTSYNEQFF.

This clone was recorded a few times. V usage is TRBV11-2 and J usage is TRBJ2-5; D remains ambiguous. V was clipped by 1 base and J by 3 bases, with 9 bases between them. Germline CDR1 and CDR2: SGHAT and FQNNGV. The CDR3 has 14 residues. CDR3 sequence: CASSLGTDKETQYF. The CDR3 DNA sequence: TGTGCCAGCAGCTTAGGAACAGACAAAGAGACCCAGTACTTC.

The chain employs TRBV7-3 and TRBJ2-2, with D unclear. CDR1 is SGHTA, CDR2 FQGTGA, per germline. The germline V and J ends were trimmed by 4 bases and 4 bases, with 13 bases remaining between them. The CDR3 contains 15 residues. The CDR3 loop reads CASSSTPGRTGELFF. As DNA, the CDR3 is TGTGCCAGCAGCTCAACCCCTGGGCGCACCGGGGAGCTGTTTTTT.

The genes are TRBV19 and TRBJ1-5; D is uncertain. The V end was cut by 10 bases, the J end by 7 bases, with 14 bases between. This CDR3 is built from 12 residues. Germline V gene lookup returns CDR1 LNHDA and CDR2 SQIVND (reference sequence). The CDR3 DNA is TGTGCCACTCAACCGCCAGGACAGCCCCAGCATTTT. It encodes CATQPPGQPQHF. The full variable domain, with the rest looked up from reference TRBV19 and TRBJ1-5, is DGGITQSPKYLFRKEGQNVTLSCEQNLNHDAMYWYRQDPGQGLRLIYYSQIVNDFQKGDIAEGYSVSREKKESFPLTVTSAQKNPTAFYLCATQPPGQPQHFGDGTRLSIL.

This clone has only a few counts. In the same sample, other DNA sequences code for this CDR3. The chain links TRBV5-1 to TRBJ2-7, with D maybe TRBD1 (5 bases). Trimming took 4 bases from V and 0 from J, leaving 8 bases between them. The V gene's germline CDR1 is SGHRS and CDR2 YFSETQ. The CDR3 covers 13 residues. CDR3 in amino acids: CASSPDSSYEQYF. The CDR3 bases are TGCGCCAGCAGCCCCGACAGCTCCTACGAGCAGTACTTC.

The rearrangement uses TRBV12-3 or TRBV12-4 and TRBJ2-1; D is ambiguous. The ends were cut back, 5 bases at V and 6 bases at J, with 5 bases in the middle. The CDR3 loop spans 11 amino acids. The CDR3 protein is CASSPFNEQFF. CDR3 nucleotide sequence: TGTGCCAGCAGTCCCTTCAATGAGCAGTTCTTC.